This T cell receptor (beta chain) was documented in a study of early T cells in non-severe SARS-CoV-2 infection. Study summary: The chains were unpaired, and the sequenced material was bulk RNA from unsorted whole blood.

Study observations and caveats: Anti-spike CD8 responses were favored by VDJdb matching, which missed private and CD4 specificities.

This clonotype came up many times. Its target is not known. Attachment of unique molecular identifiers to individual cDNA molecules was performed. TCRdb ran MiXCR on the 5' RACE reads and lists one entry per CDR3 protein. The table has fewer than 85,000 distinct CDR3 sequences, roughly 13% seen once. The CDR3 length is 16 residues. V was shortened by 1 base and J by 7 bases, with 17 bases between the two germline ends. The origin of this receptor is an adult who was a healthcare worker with PCR-confirmed SARS-CoV-2 infection or an uninfected control (not recorded which). The sample taken for sequencing was whole blood. V is TRBV12-3 or TRBV12-4 and J is TRBJ1-5; tentatively, D is TRBD1 (5 bases). The CDR3, as DNA: TGTGCCAGCAGTTTAGTGCAGGGAGTCTTGGGACAGCCCCAGCATTTT. It is translated as CASSLVQGVLGQPQHF.